These 29 T cell receptor beta chains share one sample of origin, sequenced in a study of T cells in localized non-small cell lung cancer. The protocol was immunoSEQ multiplex PCR, while the TCRdb copy is restricted to in-frame clones and leaves out a portion. The profile covers 75,000 to 90,000 clones, with about 83% appearing a single time and under 3.5% taken by the ten largest. Material: peripheral blood, obtained before any cancer treatment. These receptors were taken from a man between 40 and 75 years old with stage I lung adenocarcinoma.

The chain carries TRBV28 and TRBJ2-7; 8 bases fit TRBD2. V lost 5 bases, J lost 2 bases, and 11 bases stayed unmatched. The germline V gene encodes CDR1 MDHEN and CDR2 SYDVKM. The CDR3 consists of 16 residues. CDR3 protein: CASSVAGTSGAYEQYF. As DNA, the CDR3 is TGTGCCAGCAGTGTCGCCGGGACTAGTGGGGCCTACGAGCAGTACTTC.

The chain combines TRBV7-2 with TRBJ1-5; D unclear. V was pared by 1 base and J by 4 bases, with 2 bases between. Germline CDR1 is SGHTA and CDR2 is FQGNSA. CDR3 length: 12 amino acids. CDR3 sequence: CASSLVNQPQHF. CDR3 coding DNA: TGTGCCAGCAGCTTAGTTAATCAGCCCCAGCATTTT. The full variable domain, in which reference TRBV7-2 and TRBJ1-5 provide the parts outside the CDR3, is GAGVSQSPSNKVTEKGKDVELRCDPISGHTALYWYRQSLGQGLEFLIYFQGNSAPDKSGLPSDRFSAERTGGSVSTLTIQRTQQEDSAVYLCASSLVNQPQHFGDGTRLSIL.

The chain has TRBV28 and TRBJ1-5; D is ambiguous. V lost 2 bases to trimming and J lost 0 bases, with 8 bases between them. The CDR3 is 15 residues long. Germline V CDR1 and CDR2: MDHEN, SYDVKM. The CDR3 region is CASSLQLYSNQPQHF. CDR3 nucleotide sequence: TGTGCCAGCAGTTTACAGCTCTATAGCAATCAGCCCCAGCATTTT.

This chain links TRBV5-4 with TRBJ2-1, with D possibly TRBD1 on 6 matching bases. The CDR3 loop spans 17 amino acids. CDR1 SGHNT and CDR2 YYREEE come from the germline V gene (reference sequence). V lost 1 base and J 1 base, leaving 15 bases between the germline ends. CDR3 nucleotides: TGTGCCAGCAGCTTGATGGGTTCAGGGGAATCCTACAATGAGCAGTTCTTC. Translating it yields CASSLMGSGESYNEQFF.

This clone came up a few times. V is TRBV7-2 and J is TRBJ2-7; D is perhaps TRBD1 (5 bases). Trimming cost V 2 bases and J 9 bases, with 14 bases left between them. Germline CDR1 and CDR2: SGHTA and FQGNSA. This CDR3 is built from 13 residues. CDR3 loop: CASSLNFRDAQYF. CDR3 nucleotides: TGTGCCAGCAGCTTAAACTTCAGGGATGCGCAGTACTTC.

The genes are TRBV9 and TRBJ2-7; 13 bases fit TRBD2. Germline trimming cut 4 bases from V and 1 base from J; bases unmatched to any gene: 11. Germline values: CDR1 SGDLS, CDR2 YYNGEE. The CDR3 loop spans 18 amino acids. The CDR3: CASSSGTSGAIPSYEQYF. The CDR3 bases are TGTGCCAGCAGCTCCGGGACTAGCGGGGCGATACCTTCCTACGAGCAGTACTTC.

The chain is built from TRBV6-5 and TRBJ2-7, with D uncertain. The CDR3 loop spans 11 amino acids. Germline values: CDR1 MNHEY, CDR2 SVGAGI. V lost 5 bases and J 6 bases, leaving 8 bases between the germline ends. Written as DNA, the CDR3 is TGTGCCAGCAGTGAAGGAAGCGAGCAGTACTTC. It yields the protein CASSEGSEQYF.

V gene TRBV4-3 combines with J gene TRBJ1-4; TRBD1 agrees at 11 bases. The V gene end was trimmed by 4 bases and the J gene end by 10 bases; junction bases not matched to a gene: 8. Germline V CDR1 and CDR2: LGHNA, YSLEER. This CDR3 is built from 15 residues. The CDR3 sequence: CASSRVGQGAGKLFF. In DNA form, the CDR3 reads TGCGCCAGCAGCCGAGTCGGACAGGGGGCTGGAAAACTGTTTTTT.

This rearrangement joins TRBV7-2 to TRBJ2-5; TRBD2 agrees at 12 bases. The CDR3 runs to 15 residues. CDR1 is SGHTA and CDR2 is FQGNSA in the germline V gene. J lost 5 bases, V lost 4 bases, and 5 bases had no gene match. CDR3 loop: CASSSRTSGTETQYF. CDR3 DNA sequence: TGTGCCAGCAGCTCGCGGACTAGCGGGACGGAGACCCAGTACTTC.

Details on this clone: One end of the junction varies from germline; a read error may be responsible. The CDR3 sequence is CATSRGGGTEAFF. The CDR3 DNA follows: TGTGCCACCAGTAGAGGAGGGGGCACTGAAGCTTTCTTT. The rearrangement joins TRBV15 to TRBJ1-1, with D maybe TRBD1 (6 bases). Per germline, CDR1 LNHNV and CDR2 YYDKDF (reference sequence). CDR3 length equals 13 residues.

This clone has just a few counts. V and J are TRBV5-6 and TRBJ1-2; D is possibly TRBD1 (5 bases). CDR1 is SGHDT, CDR2 YYEEEE, per germline. The CDR3 has 14 amino acids. Trimming took 4 bases from V and 3 from J, leaving 13 bases between them. The CDR3 region is CASSRGGVYYGYTF. CDR3 nucleotide sequence: TGTGCCAGCAGCCGAGGAGGGGTTTACTATGGCTACACCTTC.

The chain joins TRBV4-1 to TRBJ2-1; 9 bases match TRBD1. Germline values: CDR1 MGHRA, CDR2 YSYEKL. This CDR3 comprises 17 residues. Trimming cost V 1 base and J 6 bases; bases outside gene matches: 10. The CDR3 DNA reads TGCGCCAGCAGCCAAGGATCTCCGGGACAGGGTTTCAATGAGCAGTTCTTC. Amino acids: CASSQGSPGQGFNEQFF.

This chain uses TRBV9 with TRBJ1-5, with TRBD1 matching 9 bases. CDR3 size: 15 residues. The V gene end was trimmed by 0 bases and the J gene end by 7 bases; junction bases not matched to a gene: 5. Germline V gene data show CDR1 as SGDLS and CDR2 as YYNGEE. For the CDR3, the DNA is TGTGCCAGCAGCGTAGCGGGACAGGGAGACCAGCCCCAGCATTTT. Protein: CASSVAGQGDQPQHF.

For the CDR3, the DNA is TGTTGCCCAACCTGGGATAACGAGCAGTACTTC. Amino acid sequence: CCPTWDNEQYF. This chain joins TRBV21-1 and TRBJ2-7. TRBV21-1 is a documented pseudogene. CDR3 length: 11 amino acids.

The CDR3 DNA reads TGTGCCACCAGCAGACCATCTGGACTAGCCTACGAGCAGTACTTC. It is translated as CATSRPSGLAYEQYF. V usage is TRBV15 and J usage is TRBJ2-7; TRBD2 agrees at 7 bases. The CDR3 totals 15 residues. Germline V gene data show CDR1 as LNHNV and CDR2 as YYDKDF (reference sequence). V shed 2 bases, J shed 2 bases, and the junction held 6 bases outside the gene matches.

This clone was counted only a few times. Additional DNA sequences in this sample encode the identical CDR3. This sequence joins TRBV29-1 and TRBJ2-1; D assignment may be TRBD1 or TRBD2 (5 bases each). The CDR3 is 13 residues long. In germline, CDR1 is SQVTM, CDR2 ANQGSEA. Deletions cut 4 bases from V and 0 bases from J, with 7 bases between. The CDR3 region is CSVGGSSYNEQFF. CDR3 DNA sequence: TGCAGCGTTGGGGGGAGCTCCTACAATGAGCAGTTCTTC.

This chain links TRBV7-3 with TRBJ2-2; tentative D call: TRBD2 (6 bases). CDR1 is SGHTA and CDR2 is FQGTGA in the germline V gene. V was clipped by 5 bases and J by 4 bases, with 14 bases between them. CDR3 length: 15 amino acids. This CDR3 is CASSRGGVGTGELFF. The CDR3 DNA follows: TGTGCCAGCAGCCGAGGAGGGGTAGGCACCGGGGAGCTGTTTTTT.

The chain joins TRBV10-3 to TRBJ2-4; D is possibly TRBD2 (6 bases). This CDR3 contains 16 residues. Between the trimmed V and J ends, which lost 4 bases and 8 bases, there was a span of 21 bases. Germline values: CDR1 ENHRY, CDR2 SYGVKD. CDR3 amino acids: CAISAGLTGKQDIQYF. CDR3 sequence (DNA): TGTGCCATCAGTGCCGGACTAACCGGGAAACAGGACATTCAGTACTTC.

This chain links TRBV27 with TRBJ2-1, with 11 positions matching TRBD2. Trimming at V came to 0 bases and at J to 6 bases, leaving 19 bases not matched to a gene. The CDR3 covers 21 residues. Germline V gene data show CDR1 as MNHEY and CDR2 as SMNVEV (reference sequence). Written as DNA, the CDR3 is TGTGCCAGCAGTTTATCGAGCAAAGGAAATAGCGGGGGGGCCGGTGGCAATGAGCAGTTCTTC. Protein sequence: CASSLSSKGNSGGAGGNEQFF.

The sample holds a few counts of this clone. The chain combines TRBV7-9 with TRBJ1-5; D call uncertain. Trimming pared 0 bases from V and 2 bases from J, leaving 5 bases between. CDR1 is SEHNR and CDR2 is FQNEAQ in the germline V gene (reference sequence). This CDR3 is 14 amino acids long. In DNA form, the CDR3 reads TGTGCCAGCAGCTTAGCTCCGGGCAATCAGCCCCAGCATTTT. This gives the protein CASSLAPGNQPQHF.

This chain links TRBV6-5 with TRBJ2-5; D remains unclear. Deletions cut 6 bases from V and 5 bases from J, with 10 bases between. Germline values: CDR1 MNHEY, CDR2 SVGAGI. The CDR3 length is 12 residues. CDR3 protein: CASSYTWETQYF. The CDR3 nucleotides are TGTGCCAGCAGCTATACATGGGAGACCCAGTACTTC.

This sequence joins TRBV7-2 and TRBJ1-1; D is undetermined. The CDR3 contains 13 residues. V dropped 4 bases and J dropped 5 bases, with 11 bases sitting between them. CDR1 and CDR2 (germline): SGHTA, FQGNSA. In DNA form, the CDR3 reads TGTGCCAGCAGCTCCGCGAGAAGAACTGAAGCTTTCTTT. It translates to CASSSARRTEAFF.

This chain links TRBV6-1 with TRBJ2-7, with no clear D. The CDR3 covers 12 residues. The V gene's germline CDR1 is MNHNS and CDR2 SASEGT. The germline V and J ends were trimmed by 3 bases and 0 bases, with 3 bases remaining between them. The CDR3 loop is CASSEGSYEQYF. CDR3 bases: TGTGCCAGCAGTGAGGGCTCCTACGAGCAGTACTTC.

The rearrangement links TRBV30 to TRBJ1-3; 7 nucleotides line up with TRBD1. This CDR3 has 16 residues. CDR1 is GTSNPN and CDR2 is SVGIG in the germline V gene (reference sequence). V trimming: 1 base; J trimming: 0 bases; junction bases outside the gene matches: 6. Here the CDR3 reads CAWSAGQDHSGNTIYF. CDR3 sequence (DNA): TGTGCCTGGAGTGCCGGACAGGACCACTCTGGAAACACCATATATTTT.

This clone appeared once. Because the CDR3 is missing its conserved closing phenylalanine or tryptophan, this is likely a read error. The chain links TRBV10-3 to TRBJ2-7; the D is unclear. V dropped 2 bases and J dropped 1 base, with 6 bases sitting between them. The CDR3 covers 13 residues. Germline CDR1 and CDR2: ENHRY and SYGVKD. In DNA, the CDR3 is TGTGCCATCAGTGAGGGGGTATCCTACGAGCAGTACCTC. Amino acid sequence: CAISEGVSYEQYL.

J is TRBJ1-2 and V is TRBV28, with a weak D call TRBD1 (5 bases). The CDR3 runs to 14 residues. Trimming shortened V by 6 bases and J by 6 bases, and 17 bases separated the two germline ends. Germline V CDR1 and CDR2: MDHEN, SYDVKM. The CDR3 reads CASRVGPWANGYTF. CDR3 nucleotide sequence: TGTGCCAGCAGGGTGGGGCCCTGGGCTAATGGCTACACCTTC.

In its sample, this clone was seen once. CDR3 DNA: TGTGCCAGCAGCCAAGGGGTACAGGGAGTAGGGCACGAGCAGTACTTC. Encoded protein: CASSQGVQGVGHEQYF. V and J are TRBV4-2 and TRBJ2-7, with a possible D match to TRBD1 (6 bases). V was pared by 1 base and J by 5 bases, with 18 bases between. Germline-derived CDR1 and CDR2 are LGHNA and YNFKEQ. This CDR3 has 16 residues.

The rearrangement links TRBV30 to TRBJ2-1; 14 bases are a match to TRBD2. Germline loops: CDR1 GTSNPN, CDR2 SVGIG (reference sequence). V gave up 3 bases and J gave up 6 bases; unmatched junction bases: 10. CDR3 length: 17 amino acids. The DNA for the CDR3 is TGTGCCTGGAGACCTCCGAAAGGACTAGCGGGAGGCAATGAGCAGTTCTTC. Its translation is CAWRPPKGLAGGNEQFF.

The chain employs TRBV11-2 and TRBJ1-2; 7 bases are a match to TRBD1. The CDR3 consists of 15 residues. Germline V gene sequence: CDR1 SGHAT, CDR2 FQNNGV. J was trimmed by 4 bases and V by 0 bases; bases with no gene match: 5. The CDR3 nucleotides are TGTGCCAGCAGCTTAGAAAGGGGGCGCGGCTATGGCTACACCTTC. Its translation is CASSLERGRGYGYTF.